These 27 T cell receptor beta chains share one sample of origin, sequenced in a study of graft-versus-host responses after intestinal transplantation. Produced via immunoSEQ multiplex PCR; TCRdb's table is partial and in-frame only. The table lists roughly 3,900 clones, approximately 85% of them singletons. Graft tissue processing released intraepithelial and lamina propria lymphocytes. The source material was ileum tissue, sampled more than 650 days after intestinal transplant. These receptors came from a human patient who received an intestinal transplant, so some T cells may come from the graft donor.

The chain recombines TRBV25-1 with TRBJ2-3; 10 nucleotides line up with TRBD2. V shed 5 bases and J 2 bases; nucleotides not matched to a gene: 4. The CDR3 contains 15 residues. Per the germline V gene, CDR1 is MGHDK and CDR2 is SYGVNS. The CDR3 coding sequence is TGTGCCAGCAGTAGACTAGCGGGCCTCACAGATACGCAGTATTTT. It yields the protein CASSRLAGLTDTQYF.

V usage is TRBV6-1 and J usage is TRBJ2-1; the match to TRBD2 covers 10 bases. Unmatched junction bases numbered 8, after V lost 0 bases and J lost 9 bases. CDR1 MNHNS and CDR2 SASEGT come from the germline V gene. The CDR3 loop spans 16 amino acids. In DNA form, the CDR3 reads TGTGCCAGCAGTGAAGCGAGCGGGGGGGCGGTTCCTGAGCAGTTCTTC. This gives the protein CASSEASGGAVPEQFF.

As regards this clone: A read error may produce the germline difference seen at one junction end. This chain uses TRBV29-1 with TRBJ1-1; weak D call: TRBD1 (5 bases). The germline gives CDR1 SQVTM, CDR2 ANQGSEA. The CDR3 contains 9 residues. The CDR3 here is CSVDRLGVF. The CDR3, as DNA: TGCAGCGTTGATCGGTTGGGGGTCTTT. The variable domain in full, completed from reference TRBV29-1 and TRBJ1-1, reads SAVISQKPSRDICQRGTSLTIQCQVDSQVTMMFWYRQQPGQSLTLIATANQGSEATYESGFVIDKFPISRPNLTFSTLTVSNMSPEDSSIYLCSVDRLGVFGQGTRLTVV.

The chain combines TRBV7-9 with TRBJ2-1, with D perhaps TRBD1 or TRBD2 (5 bases each). Trimming took off 2 bases at V and 5 bases at J, with 19 bases between the two ends. Germline V lookup: CDR1 SEHNR, CDR2 FQNEAQ (reference sequence). CDR3 length equals 17 residues. The CDR3 protein is CASSLRGPGDPNNEQFF. CDR3 DNA: TGTGCCAGCAGCTTAAGGGGCCCCGGGGACCCTAACAATGAGCAGTTCTTC.

Notes on this clone: At the DNA level, this CDR3 is encoded by other sequences in the same sample as well. The chain recombines TRBV5-1 with TRBJ1-2; tentative D call: TRBD1 (5 bases). V was cut by 5 bases and J by 4 bases, with 18 bases left in between. This CDR3 has 15 residues. The germline CDR1 and CDR2 sequences are SGHRS and YFSETQ. CDR3 residues: CASSVTASRAYGYTF. DNA for the CDR3: TGCGCCAGCAGTGTGACAGCCAGTAGGGCCTATGGCTACACCTTC.

This clone was detected a few times. In DNA, the CDR3 is TGTGCCAGCAGCTTAGATGCGGGGGCTGAAGCTTTCTTT. Translation gives CASSLDAGAEAFF. The chain uses TRBV7-4 and TRBJ1-1; D is possibly TRBD1 (5 bases). Trimming removed 1 base from V and 6 bases from J, with 9 bases in between. Germline lookup yields CDR1 SGHVT and CDR2 SQSDAQ. This CDR3 is 13 amino acids long.

The chain recombines TRBV2 with TRBJ2-5, with D tentatively TRBD2 (6 bases). The tail of the sequence fits TRBJ2-7 better, so the J call may be wrong. CDR1 and CDR2 from the germline V gene are SNHLY and FYNNEI. CDR3 size: 15 residues. The CDR3 DNA is TGTGCCAGCAGCAACCCCGGGACTTTAGCCTACGAGCAGTACTTC. Translation: CASSNPGTLAYEQYF.

The gene calls are TRBV25-1 and TRBJ2-2, with 10 bases aligning to TRBD1. The J segment lost 3 bases and the V segment lost 2 bases, leaving 0 bases of the junction unmatched. CDR3 length equals 15 residues. Looked up from germline, CDR1 is MGHDK and CDR2 is SYGVNS. CDR3 bases: TGTGCCAGCAGTGAAGGGACAGGGGACACCGGGGAGCTGTTTTTT. Protein: CASSEGTGDTGELFF.

CDR3 in amino acids: CSVEEGTGAGTQYF. CDR3 nucleotides: TGCAGCGTTGAAGAGGGTACAGGGGCTGGTACGCAGTATTTT. The chain uses TRBV29-1 and TRBJ2-3; 7 positions match TRBD1. V was clipped by 0 bases and J by 8 bases; unmatched bases: 8. Germline V gives CDR1 SQVTM, CDR2 ANQGSEA. This CDR3 is 14 amino acids long.

The chain recombines TRBV2 with TRBJ2-7; 9 positions agree with TRBD1. J was trimmed by 3 bases and V by 8 bases; bases with no gene match: 11. CDR1 is SNHLY, CDR2 FYNNEI, per germline. This CDR3 contains 15 residues. DNA for the CDR3: TGTGCCAGCTCACGCACCGGGACAGGGCTCTACGAGCAGTACTTC. It codes for CASSRTGTGLYEQYF.

This clone was counted between two and nine times. The chain joins TRBV5-4 to TRBJ1-1, with no clear D. CDR1 and CDR2 from the germline V gene are SGHNT and YYREEE (reference sequence). The germline V and J ends were trimmed by 0 bases and 0 bases, with 12 bases remaining between them. The CDR3 is 16 residues long. The CDR3 DNA reads TGTGCCAGCAGCTTGGGTGGAACCATCATGAACACTGAAGCTTTCTTT. Its protein is CASSLGGTIMNTEAFF.

The chain's CDR3 is CAWTSRGGQNHLYEQYF. The CDR3 DNA sequence: TGTGCCTGGACCTCAAGGGGCGGGCAGAATCATCTCTACGAGCAGTACTTC. This chain uses TRBV30 with TRBJ2-7, with D possibly being TRBD1 or TRBD2 (5 bases each). The germline CDR1 and CDR2 sequences are GTSNPN and SVGIG (reference sequence). V lost 4 bases, J lost 3 bases, and 25 bases lay in between. The CDR3 sequence is 17 residues long.

The V call is TRBV9, the J call TRBJ1-6; TRBD1 might be the D (5 bases). Trimming cost V 4 bases and J 10 bases, with 18 bases left between them. This CDR3 is 15 amino acids long. In germline, CDR1 is SGDLS, CDR2 YYNGEE. The CDR3 reads CASSPQSRGTSPLHF. As DNA, the CDR3 is TGTGCCAGCAGCCCCCAGAGCCGCGGGACCTCACCCCTCCACTTT.

V gene TRBV10-3 combines with J gene TRBJ1-2; possible D gene TRBD1, 5 bases. The CDR3 totals 17 residues. The V gene lost 3 bases and the J gene lost 0 bases, with 17 bases spanning the gap. The germline V gene encodes CDR1 ENHRY and CDR2 SYGVKD. The CDR3 region is CAISDGNRKGANYGYTF. CDR3 sequence (DNA): TGTGCCATCAGTGATGGGAACAGGAAGGGAGCTAACTATGGCTACACCTTC.

The chain carries TRBV11-2 and TRBJ2-5; D is unresolved. This CDR3 region has 12 residues. V was pared by 5 bases and J by 4 bases, with 8 bases between. In germline, CDR1 is SGHAT, CDR2 FQNNGV. CDR3 coding DNA: TGTGCCAGCAGCCCCCAAAGAGAGACCCAGTACTTC. Translating gives CASSPQRETQYF. Together with reference TRBV11-2 and TRBJ2-5, the CDR3 gives the full variable domain: EAGVAQSPRYKIIEKRQSVAFWCNPISGHATLYWYQQILGQGPKLLIQFQNNGVVDDSQLPKDRFSAERLKGVDSTLKIQPAKLEDSAVYLCASSPQRETQYFGPGTRLLVL.

The chain uses TRBV7-9 and TRBJ1-1; D remains unclear. The germline V gene has CDR1 SEHNR and CDR2 FQNEAQ (reference sequence). The V gene lost 1 base and the J gene lost 10 bases, with 13 bases spanning the gap. The CDR3 sequence is 13 residues long. This chain's CDR3 is CASSLGVAVGAFF. In nucleotides, the CDR3 is TGTGCCAGCAGCTTAGGCGTTGCGGTGGGAGCTTTCTTT.

This clone was observed a single time. The gene calls are TRBV2 and TRBJ1-5; 7 bases align to TRBD1. The CDR3 is 13 residues long. V dropped 6 bases and J dropped 7; count of bases not matched to a gene: 6. The V gene's germline CDR1 is SNHLY and CDR2 FYNNEI. The DNA of the CDR3 is TGTGCCAGCAGGGAGGACAGGATGCAGCCCCAGCATTTT. Residues: CASREDRMQPQHF.

The chain joins TRBV7-8 to TRBJ2-5; 10 nucleotides agree with TRBD2. J was trimmed by 4 bases and V by 5 bases; bases with no gene match: 13. The length of the CDR3 is 17 residues. Germline loops: CDR1 SGHVS, CDR2 FQNEAQ. CDR3 DNA: TGTGCCAGCAGCATGCTAGCGGGGGTCGGGATGGTAGAGACCCAGTACTTC. It is translated as CASSMLAGVGMVETQYF.

This chain uses TRBV6-5 with TRBJ2-7; D may be TRBD2 (6 bases). V lost 6 bases and J lost 1, with 10 bases in between. The CDR3 spans 13 residues. The germline gives CDR1 MNHEY, CDR2 SVGAGI. The CDR3 spells CASRPEGSYEQYF. Here the CDR3 DNA reads TGTGCCAGCAGACCGGAGGGATCCTACGAGCAGTACTTC.

The chain is built from TRBV7-9 and TRBJ2-3; TRBD2 aligns across 15 bases. This CDR3 has 16 amino acids. The J segment lost 4 bases and the V segment lost 5 bases, leaving 4 bases of the junction unmatched. The germline V gene has CDR1 SEHNR and CDR2 FQNEAQ (reference sequence). CDR3 residues: CASSPGTSGGPDTQYF. CDR3 DNA sequence: TGTGCCAGCAGCCCCGGGACTAGCGGGGGGCCAGATACGCAGTATTTT.

This clone has a single count. The chain recombines TRBV15 with TRBJ2-5, with 7 positions matching TRBD1. V shed 3 bases and J 2 bases; nucleotides not matched to a gene: 12. This CDR3 is 17 amino acids long. In germline, CDR1 is LNHNV, CDR2 YYDKDF (reference sequence). CDR3 DNA sequence: TGTGCCACCAGCAGCGCCCTGCGGGCAGGGGGACAAGAGACCCAGTACTTC. This codes for CATSSALRAGGQETQYF.

The rearrangement uses TRBV11-1 and TRBJ1-2; D unresolved. Germline V gene sequence: CDR1 SGHAT, CDR2 FQDESV (reference sequence). The CDR3 covers 16 residues. Trimming took 5 bases from V and 0 from J, leaving 16 bases between them. CDR3 region: CASSPGPSLPNYGYTF. CDR3 bases: TGTGCCAGCAGCCCAGGACCGAGCCTTCCTAACTATGGCTACACCTTC.

V usage is TRBV27 and J usage is TRBJ2-7, with a possible D match to TRBD1 (5 bases). The CDR3 has 15 residues. Germline V gives CDR1 MNHEY, CDR2 SMNVEV (reference sequence). Trimming took 5 bases from V and 6 from J, leaving 20 bases between them. CDR3: CASSLAGPLGAEQYF. The CDR3 region has the DNA TGTGCCAGCAGTCTGGCAGGGCCCCTCGGAGCCGAGCAGTACTTC.

This chain joins TRBV11-2 and TRBJ1-2, with no clear D. CDR3 size: 14 residues. Trimming shortened V by 0 bases and J by 3 bases, and 8 bases separated the two germline ends. Looked up from germline, CDR1 is SGHAT and CDR2 is FQNNGV. The CDR3 region has the DNA TGTGCCAGCAGCTTAGATCAGACGGACTATGGCTACACCTTC. It translates to CASSLDQTDYGYTF.

This clone was found once. V and J are TRBV6-5 and TRBJ2-3, with 11 bases matching TRBD2. Trimming took 4 bases from V and 14 from J; bases not matched to a gene: 8. Germline values: CDR1 MNHEY, CDR2 SVGAGI. There are 13 residues in the CDR3. CDR3 protein: CASSSLAGGALYF. The CDR3 bases are TGTGCCAGCAGTTCGTTAGCGGGGGGGGCCCTGTATTTT.

The CDR3 DNA reads as TGTGCCAGCAGCACTACTAGCAACTACGAGCAGTACTTC. Protein: CASSTTSNYEQYF. The chain carries TRBV7-9 and TRBJ2-7, with D possibly matching TRBD2 (6 bases). This CDR3 has 13 residues. Germline V gene sequence: CDR1 SEHNR, CDR2 FQNEAQ (reference sequence). Trimming left V 5 bases short and J 3 bases short, with 11 bases between.

The V call is TRBV10-3, the J call TRBJ2-3, with a tentative D call TRBD1 (7 bases). The germline V gene has CDR1 ENHRY and CDR2 SYGVKD. The CDR3 runs 15 residues. Between the trimmed V and J ends, which lost 0 bases and 6 bases, there was a span of 13 bases. The CDR3, as DNA: TGTGCCATCAGTGAGTCGATGGAGGGGGCGGATACGCAGTATTTT. It is translated as CAISESMEGADTQYF.